What follows is one TCR beta chain and its context. Method: immunoSEQ multiplex PCR; TCRdb's copy keeps in-frame clones and lacks some. The data show roughly 77,000 clones, around 90% seen once. Germline CDR1 SGHNT, CDR2 YYREEE (reference sequence). The junction had 4 bases not matched to a gene; V was cut back by 4 bases and J by 5 bases. CDR3 length equals 15 residues. This entry comes from a study of blood T cell repertoires in COVID-19. This clonotype was obtained from a human donor in a cohort sampled during active COVID-19. Specimen: peripheral blood. This chain uses TRBV5-4 with TRBJ2-2; 11 bases line up with TRBD2. The CDR3 nucleotides are TGTGCCAGCAGCCCAAGGACTAGCGGGACCGGGGAGCTGTTTTTT. Translation: CASSPRTSGTGELFF.